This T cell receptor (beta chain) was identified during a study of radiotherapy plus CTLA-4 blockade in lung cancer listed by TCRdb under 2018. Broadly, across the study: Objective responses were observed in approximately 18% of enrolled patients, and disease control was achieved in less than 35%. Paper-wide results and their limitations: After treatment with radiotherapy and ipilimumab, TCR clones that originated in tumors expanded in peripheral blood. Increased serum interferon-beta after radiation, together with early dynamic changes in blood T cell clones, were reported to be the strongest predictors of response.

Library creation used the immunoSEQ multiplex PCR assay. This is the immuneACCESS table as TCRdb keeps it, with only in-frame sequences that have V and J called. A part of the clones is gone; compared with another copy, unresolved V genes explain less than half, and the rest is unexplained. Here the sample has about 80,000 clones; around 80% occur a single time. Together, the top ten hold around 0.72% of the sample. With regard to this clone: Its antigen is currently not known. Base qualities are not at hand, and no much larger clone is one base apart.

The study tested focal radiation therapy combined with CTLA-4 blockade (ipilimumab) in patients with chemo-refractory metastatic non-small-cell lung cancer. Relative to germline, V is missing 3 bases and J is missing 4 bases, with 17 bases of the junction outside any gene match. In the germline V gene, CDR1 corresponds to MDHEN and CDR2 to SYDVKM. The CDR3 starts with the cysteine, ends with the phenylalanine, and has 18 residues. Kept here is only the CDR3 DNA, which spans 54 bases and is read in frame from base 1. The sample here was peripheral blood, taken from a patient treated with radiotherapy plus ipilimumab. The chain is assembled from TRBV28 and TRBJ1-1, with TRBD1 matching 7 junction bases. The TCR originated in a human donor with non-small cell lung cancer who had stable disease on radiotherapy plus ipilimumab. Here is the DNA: TGTGCCAGCAGTTTTAGGGTACAGGGGCGAGGGTTGGGCACTGAAGCTTTCTTT. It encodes CASSFRVQGRGLGTEAFF.